This T cell receptor beta chain comes out of a study of cytomegalovirus exposure and HLA in healthy donors. About the study: An early release of data contained about 85 million unique TCRs, which came from HLA-typed donors.

About this clone: The antigen remains undetermined.

Points from the study as a whole: Clonal expansion was found to be greater in HLA-associated TCR beta chains than in equally common others in a later analysis. Overall, approximately 150 TCR beta chains were annotated as cytomegalovirus-associated.

In the PCR, 60 Vbeta and 13 Jbeta primers were used. Data came from immunoSEQ multiplex PCR; TCRdb stores just in-frame clones and leaves some out. This sample has around 200,000 clones, with roughly four fifths found just once. Sequenced sample: PBMCs. This receptor was identified in a girl aged 5-17 years in good health and CMV-seronegative.

The CDR3 sequence is CASSQEPGMGGYTF. The CDR3 bases are TGCGCCAGCAGCCAAGAGCCAGGGATGGGTGGCTACACCTTC. This chain uses TRBV4-3 with TRBJ1-2; weak D call: TRBD1 (5 bases). Trimming took 0 bases from V and 7 from J, leaving 12 bases between them. This CDR3 has 14 residues. Germline values: CDR1 LGHNA, CDR2 YSLEER.